The T cell receptor beta chain under discussion was sequenced for a study of cytomegalovirus exposure and HLA in healthy donors. Study at large: The Caucasian-associated ancestry cluster contained 65% to 85% of the 300 to 450 genotyped donors.

The CDR3 has 20 residues. Germline CDR1 reads LNHDA; CDR2 reads SQIVND (reference sequence). With 5 bases clipped from V and 2 bases from J, the junction kept 11 bases outside the gene matches. In regard to this clone: Antigen unknown.

Study results and limitations: Researchers reported in a later analysis that a missense DCLRE1C variant was tied to TCR beta V- and J-gene trimming. A later analysis reportedly identified an Asian-associated ancestry cluster as carrying fewer N-insertions than the roughly 700-donor mean.

The donors comprised healthy bone marrow donors. PCR amplification relied on 60 Vbeta primers (plus 13 Jbeta primers). The protocol was immunoSEQ multiplex PCR, while the TCRdb copy is restricted to in-frame clones and leaves out a portion. Listed are tens of thousands of clones; under 2.5% falls within the top ten. Sequenced input: PBMCs. V gene TRBV19 combines with J gene TRBJ2-2, with 16 bases identical to TRBD2. This receptor was identified in a woman aged 40 to 49 in good health and CMV-seronegative. CDR3 DNA sequence: TGTGCCAGTAGTGTGGGACTAGCGGGAGGGCCTAGATATAACACCGGGGAGCTGTTTTTT. Amino acid sequence: CASSVGLAGGPRYNTGELFF. Drawing the rest from reference TRBV19 and TRBJ2-2, the complete variable domain is DGGITQSPKYLFRKEGQNVTLSCEQNLNHDAMYWYRQDPGQGLRLIYYSQIVNDFQKGDIAEGYSVSREKKESFPLTVTSAQKNPTAFYLCASSVGLAGGPRYNTGELFFGEGSRLTVL.